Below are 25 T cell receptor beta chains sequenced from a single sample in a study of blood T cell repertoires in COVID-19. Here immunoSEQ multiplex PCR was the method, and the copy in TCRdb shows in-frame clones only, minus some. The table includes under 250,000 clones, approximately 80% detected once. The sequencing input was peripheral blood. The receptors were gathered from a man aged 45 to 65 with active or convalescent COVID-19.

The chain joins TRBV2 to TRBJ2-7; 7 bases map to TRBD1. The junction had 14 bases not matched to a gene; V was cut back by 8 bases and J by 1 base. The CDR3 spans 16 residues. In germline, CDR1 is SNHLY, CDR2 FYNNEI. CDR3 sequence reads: CASSGRSQGVSYEQYF. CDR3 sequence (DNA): TGTGCCAGCTCTGGGCGGAGCCAGGGGGTTTCCTACGAGCAGTACTTC.

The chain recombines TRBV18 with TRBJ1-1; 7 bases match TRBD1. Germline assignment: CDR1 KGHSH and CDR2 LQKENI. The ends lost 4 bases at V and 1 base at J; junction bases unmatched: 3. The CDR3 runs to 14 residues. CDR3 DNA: TGTGCCAGCTCACGACAGGGCACGAACACTGAAGCTTTCTTT. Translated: CASSRQGTNTEAFF.

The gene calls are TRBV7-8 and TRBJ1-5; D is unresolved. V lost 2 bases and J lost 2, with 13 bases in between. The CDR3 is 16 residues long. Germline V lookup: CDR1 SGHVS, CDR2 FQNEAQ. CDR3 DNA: TGTGCCAGCAGCTTAATGGAGACGCTGGGCAATCAGCCCCAGCATTTT. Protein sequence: CASSLMETLGNQPQHF.

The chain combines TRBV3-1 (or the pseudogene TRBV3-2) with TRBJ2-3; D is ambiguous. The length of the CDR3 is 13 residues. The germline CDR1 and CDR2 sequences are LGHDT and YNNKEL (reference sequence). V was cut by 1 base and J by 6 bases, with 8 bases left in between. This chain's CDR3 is CASSQAEADTQYF. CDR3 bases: TGTGCCAGCAGCCAAGCGGAAGCGGATACGCAGTATTTT.

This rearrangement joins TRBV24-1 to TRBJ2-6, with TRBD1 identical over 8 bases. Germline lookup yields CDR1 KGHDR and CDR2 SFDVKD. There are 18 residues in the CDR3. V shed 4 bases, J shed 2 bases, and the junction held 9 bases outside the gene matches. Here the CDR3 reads CATSEFRDRPPGANVLTF. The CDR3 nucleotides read TGTGCCACCAGTGAATTCCGGGACAGGCCCCCTGGGGCCAACGTCCTGACTTTC.

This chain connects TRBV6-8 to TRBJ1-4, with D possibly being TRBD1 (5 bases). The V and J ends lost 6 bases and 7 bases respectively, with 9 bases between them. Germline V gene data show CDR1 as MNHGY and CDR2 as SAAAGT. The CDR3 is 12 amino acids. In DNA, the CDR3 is TGTGCCAGCAGACCCCAGGGTGAAAAACTGTTTTTT. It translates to CASRPQGEKLFF.

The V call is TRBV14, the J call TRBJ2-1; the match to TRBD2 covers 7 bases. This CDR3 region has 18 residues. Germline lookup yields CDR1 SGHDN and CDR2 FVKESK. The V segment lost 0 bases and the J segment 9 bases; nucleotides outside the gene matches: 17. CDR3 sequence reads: CASSQDGRAESGEGEQFF. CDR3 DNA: TGTGCCAGCAGCCAAGATGGGAGGGCAGAGAGTGGTGAAGGTGAGCAGTTCTTC. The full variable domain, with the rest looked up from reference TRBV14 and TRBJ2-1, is EAGVTQFPSHSVIEKGQTVTLRCDPISGHDNLYWYRRVMGKEIKFLLHFVKESKQDESGMPNNRFLAERTGGTYSTLKVQPAELEDSGVYFCASSQDGRAESGEGEQFFGPGTRLTVL.

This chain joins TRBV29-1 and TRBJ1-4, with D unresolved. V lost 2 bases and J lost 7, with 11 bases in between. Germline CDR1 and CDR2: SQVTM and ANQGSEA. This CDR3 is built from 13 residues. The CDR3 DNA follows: TGCAGCGTTGAAATCGCGGGCGGTGAAAAACTGTTTTTT. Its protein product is CSVEIAGGEKLFF.

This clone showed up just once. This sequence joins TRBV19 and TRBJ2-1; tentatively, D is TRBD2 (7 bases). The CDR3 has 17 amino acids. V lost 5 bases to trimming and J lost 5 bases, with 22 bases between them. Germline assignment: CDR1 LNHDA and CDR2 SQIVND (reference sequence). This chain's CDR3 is CASSAIRRGGMDNEQFF. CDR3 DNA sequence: TGTGCCAGTAGTGCGATTCGGAGGGGGGGGATGGACAATGAGCAGTTCTTC.

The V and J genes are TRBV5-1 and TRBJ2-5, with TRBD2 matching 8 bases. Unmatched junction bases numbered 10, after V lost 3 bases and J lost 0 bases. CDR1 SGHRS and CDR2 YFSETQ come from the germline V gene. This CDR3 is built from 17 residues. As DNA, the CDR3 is TGCGCCAGCAGCTACACCACTTATAGCGGGAACCAAGAGACCCAGTACTTC. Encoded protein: CASSYTTYSGNQETQYF.

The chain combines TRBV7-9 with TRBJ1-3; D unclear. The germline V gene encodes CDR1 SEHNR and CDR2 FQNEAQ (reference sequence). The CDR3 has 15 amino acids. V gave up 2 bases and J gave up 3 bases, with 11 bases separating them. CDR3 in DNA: TGTGCCAGCAGCTTATCAGGAGGGTTTGGAAACACCATATATTTT. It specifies CASSLSGGFGNTIYF.

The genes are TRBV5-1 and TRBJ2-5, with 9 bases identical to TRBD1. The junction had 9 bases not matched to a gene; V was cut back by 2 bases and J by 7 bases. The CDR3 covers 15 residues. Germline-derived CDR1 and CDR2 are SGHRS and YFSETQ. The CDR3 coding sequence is TGCGCCAGCAGCTTAGATCCGGGACAGGGAGGGACCCAGTACTTC. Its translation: CASSLDPGQGGTQYF.

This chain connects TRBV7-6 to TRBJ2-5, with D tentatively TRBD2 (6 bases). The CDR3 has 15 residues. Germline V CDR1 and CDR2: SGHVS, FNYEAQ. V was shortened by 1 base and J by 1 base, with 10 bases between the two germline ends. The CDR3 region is CASSLEAGSQETQYF. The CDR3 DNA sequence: TGTGCCAGCAGCTTAGAGGCGGGGAGCCAAGAGACCCAGTACTTC. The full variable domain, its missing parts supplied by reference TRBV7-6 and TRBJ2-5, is GAGVSQSPRYKVTKRGQDVALRCDPISGHVSLYWYRQALGQGPEFLTYFNYEAQQDKSGLPNDRFSAERPEGSISTLTIQRTEQRDSAMYRCASSLEAGSQETQYFGPGTRLLVL.

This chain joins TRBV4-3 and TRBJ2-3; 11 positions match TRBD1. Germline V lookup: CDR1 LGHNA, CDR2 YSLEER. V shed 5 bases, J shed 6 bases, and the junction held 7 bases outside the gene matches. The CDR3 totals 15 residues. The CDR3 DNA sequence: TGCGCCAGCAGCTTTAGGACAGGGGGCGAGGATACGCAGTATTTT. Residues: CASSFRTGGEDTQYF.

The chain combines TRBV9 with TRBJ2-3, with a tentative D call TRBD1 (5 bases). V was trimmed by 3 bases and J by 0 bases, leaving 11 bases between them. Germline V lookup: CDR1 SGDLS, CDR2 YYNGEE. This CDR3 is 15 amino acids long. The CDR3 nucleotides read TGTGCCAGCAGCGGGACCCCAGGGAGCACAGATACGCAGTATTTT. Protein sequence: CASSGTPGSTDTQYF.

CDR3 bases: TGTGCCAGCAGCTTAGGGGCCGGGAGCTCCTACAATGAGCAGTTCTTC. Translation: CASSLGAGSSYNEQFF. The chain links TRBV7-9 to TRBJ2-1; possibly TRBD2 for D (6 bases). The germline gives CDR1 SEHNR, CDR2 FQNEAQ (reference sequence). V shed 1 base and J shed 0 bases, with 10 bases lying between them. There are 16 residues in the CDR3.

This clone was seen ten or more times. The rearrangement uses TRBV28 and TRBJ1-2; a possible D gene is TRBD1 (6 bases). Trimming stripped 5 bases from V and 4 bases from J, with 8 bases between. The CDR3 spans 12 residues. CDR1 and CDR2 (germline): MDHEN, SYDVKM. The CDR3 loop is CASSPGAYGYTF. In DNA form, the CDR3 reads TGTGCCAGCAGTCCAGGGGCCTATGGCTACACCTTC.

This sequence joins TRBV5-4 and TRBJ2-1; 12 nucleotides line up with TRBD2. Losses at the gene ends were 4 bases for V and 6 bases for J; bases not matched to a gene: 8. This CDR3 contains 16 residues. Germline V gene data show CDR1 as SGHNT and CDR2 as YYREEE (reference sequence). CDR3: CASSLLGLAGFNEQFF. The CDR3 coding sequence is TGTGCCAGCAGCCTTCTGGGACTAGCGGGTTTCAATGAGCAGTTCTTC.

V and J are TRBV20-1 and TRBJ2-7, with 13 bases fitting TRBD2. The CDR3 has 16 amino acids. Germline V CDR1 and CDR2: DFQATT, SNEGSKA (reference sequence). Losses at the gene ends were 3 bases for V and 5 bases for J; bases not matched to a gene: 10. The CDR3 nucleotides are TGCAGTGCTAGTGGACTAGCGGGAGTAGTAGGGCACGAGCAGTACTTC. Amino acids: CSASGLAGVVGHEQYF.

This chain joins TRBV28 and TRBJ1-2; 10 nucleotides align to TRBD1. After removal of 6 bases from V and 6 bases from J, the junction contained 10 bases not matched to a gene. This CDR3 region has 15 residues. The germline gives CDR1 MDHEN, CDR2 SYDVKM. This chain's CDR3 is CASRPGTGERNGYTF. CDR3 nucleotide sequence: TGTGCCAGCAGGCCCGGGACAGGGGAGCGGAATGGCTACACCTTC.

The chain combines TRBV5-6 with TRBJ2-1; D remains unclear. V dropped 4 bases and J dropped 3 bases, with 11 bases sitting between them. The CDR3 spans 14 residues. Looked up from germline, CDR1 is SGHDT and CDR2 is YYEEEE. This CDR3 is CASSALADYNEQFF. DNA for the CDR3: TGTGCCAGCAGCGCATTGGCCGACTACAATGAGCAGTTCTTC.

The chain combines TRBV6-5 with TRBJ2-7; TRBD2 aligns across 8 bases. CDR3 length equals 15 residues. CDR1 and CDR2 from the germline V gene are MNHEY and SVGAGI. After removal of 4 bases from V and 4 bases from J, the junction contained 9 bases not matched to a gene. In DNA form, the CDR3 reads TGTGCCAGCAGTTGGCTTGGCGGGAGGTTTTACGAGCAGTACTTC. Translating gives CASSWLGGRFYEQYF.

The CDR3 region is CSAGGPDEKLFF. As DNA, the CDR3 is TGCAGCGCTGGGGGCCCTGATGAAAAACTGTTTTTT. V usage is TRBV29-1 and J usage is TRBJ1-4; D possibly corresponds to TRBD1 (6 bases). Germline V gives CDR1 SQVTM, CDR2 ANQGSEA. The ends were cut back, 7 bases at V and 6 bases at J, with 12 bases in the middle. CDR3 length: 12 amino acids.

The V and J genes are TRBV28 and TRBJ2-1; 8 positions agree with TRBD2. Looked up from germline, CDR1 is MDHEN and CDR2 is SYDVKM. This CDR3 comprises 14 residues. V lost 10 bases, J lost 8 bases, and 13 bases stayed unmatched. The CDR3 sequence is CATGGGLPFDEQFF. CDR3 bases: TGTGCCACCGGGGGGGGACTCCCGTTCGATGAGCAGTTCTTC.

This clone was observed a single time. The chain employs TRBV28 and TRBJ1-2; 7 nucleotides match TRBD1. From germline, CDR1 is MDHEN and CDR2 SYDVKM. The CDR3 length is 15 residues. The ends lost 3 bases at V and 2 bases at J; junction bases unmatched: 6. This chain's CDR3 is CASSFWDRVNYGYTF. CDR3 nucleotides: TGTGCCAGCAGTTTTTGGGACAGAGTAAACTATGGCTACACCTTC.